This is a list of T cell receptor beta chains from one sample in a study of CD8 T cells in ankylosing spondylitis. TCRdb reanalysed the 5' RACE reads using MiXCR and keeps one entry per CDR3 protein. The sample comprises 39,000 or so distinct CDR3 sequences, about a tenth of which are singletons, and roughly 15% rests with the top ten. Material: blood, either unsorted or a sorted T cell fraction (not recorded which). The receptor set was obtained from a male donor with ankylosing spondylitis or in good health (not recorded which). The CDR3 runs from the conserved cysteine through the conserved F or W. Each record gives: clone size, J gene, V gene, D gene, CDR3 DNA, CDR3 protein. A D gene is named only where the DNA matches it firmly. Only some rows state a clone size, as once, few, many or a class for expanded clones.

clone_size: -; j_call: TRBJ2-1; v_call: TRBV6-2/TRBV6-3; d_call: TRBD2; cdr3_nt: TGTGCCAGCAGCGACGGGACTAAATACAATGAGCAGTTCTTC; cdr3_aa: CASSDGTKYNEQFF
clone_size: many; j_call: TRBJ2-3; v_call: TRBV27; d_call: -; cdr3_nt: TGTGCCAGCAGTTTTGGGGCGCGCACAGATACGCAGTATTTT; cdr3_aa: CASSFGARTDTQYF
clone_size: -; j_call: TRBJ2-7; v_call: TRBV20-1; d_call: -; cdr3_nt: TGCAGTGCTAGGGACCAATCCTACGAGCAGTACTTC; cdr3_aa: CSARDQSYEQYF
clone_size: many; j_call: TRBJ2-1; v_call: TRBV28; d_call: TRBD2; cdr3_nt: TGTGCCAGCAGGGAGGGACTAGCGGGAGATGAGCAGTTCTTC; cdr3_aa: CASREGLAGDEQFF
clone_size: many; j_call: TRBJ2-3; v_call: TRBV4-3; d_call: -; cdr3_nt: TGCGCCAGCAGCCCCAAAGGGTGGGATACGCAGTATTTT; cdr3_aa: CASSPKGWDTQYF
clone_size: many; j_call: TRBJ1-4; v_call: TRBV2; d_call: TRBD1; cdr3_nt: TGTGCCAGCAGTGATTTCCAGGGGGCTGCTAATGAAAAACTGTTTTTT; cdr3_aa: CASSDFQGAANEKLFF
clone_size: many; j_call: TRBJ1-5; v_call: TRBV20-1; d_call: TRBD1; cdr3_nt: TGCAGTGCTAGAGATTGGACAGGGGATCAGCCCCAGCATTTT; cdr3_aa: CSARDWTGDQPQHF
clone_size: many; j_call: TRBJ1-1; v_call: TRBV7-9; d_call: -; cdr3_nt: TGTGCCAGCAGCTCGTCGTTCCGGACGAACACTGAAGCTTTCTTT; cdr3_aa: CASSSSFRTNTEAFF
clone_size: many; j_call: TRBJ1-1; v_call: TRBV11-2; d_call: -; cdr3_nt: TGTGCCAGCAGCCCGAATGGTGCTGAAGCTTTCTTT; cdr3_aa: CASSPNGAEAFF
clone_size: many; j_call: TRBJ2-1; v_call: TRBV5-1; d_call: -; cdr3_nt: TGCGCCAGCAGCTCAGCTCGGGGAGCCAGCTCCTACAATGAGCAGTTCTTC; cdr3_aa: CASSSARGASSYNEQFF
clone_size: many; j_call: TRBJ2-5; v_call: TRBV28; d_call: -; cdr3_nt: TGTGCCAGCAGCAAGTTAAACTTTTGGATAGGAGTAGCGAGTAACCAAGAGACCCAGTACTTC; cdr3_aa: CASSKLNFWIGVASNQETQYF
clone_size: few; j_call: TRBJ2-1; v_call: TRBV9; d_call: TRBD2; cdr3_nt: TGTGCCAGCAGCGTAGACGGGAGGCCCTACAATGAGCAGTTCTTC; cdr3_aa: CASSVDGRPYNEQFF